This is a list of T cell receptor beta chains from one sample in a study of blood T cell repertoires in COVID-19. Generated by immunoSEQ multiplex PCR, the TCRdb table keeps only in-frame clones and is missing some. The sample has roughly 150,000 clones, about four fifths seen once. Material: peripheral blood. The source is a woman at least 80 years old with acute or convalescent COVID-19. The CDR3 runs from the conserved cysteine through the conserved F or W.

TRBV28	TRBJ1-3	CASSLWAVNSGNTIYF
TRBV18	TRBJ1-2	CASSPDRGLGYTF
TRBV7-9	TRBJ2-7	CASNPSGQGAYEQYF
TRBV6-1	TRBJ1-5	CASSDPDQPQHF
TRBV18	TRBJ2-5	CASSLTRQTSWETQYF
TRBV19	TRBJ2-7	CASSIAGAYEQYF
TRBV14	TRBJ2-2	CASSHSGRGLTGELFF
TRBV6-5	TRBJ1-1	CASSPGGGPTFF
TRBV6-5	TRBJ1-6	CASAPGNSPLHF
TRBV6-1	TRBJ2-1	CASSELPTSGSYNEQFF
TRBV19	TRBJ2-3	CASRRTGGTDTQYF
TRBV2	TRBJ1-2	CASTQVGDNGGYTF
TRBV18	TRBJ1-3	CASSPIGTGEGNTIYF
TRBV18	TRBJ2-6	CASSYRGDSGANVLTF
TRBV7-9	TRBJ2-1	CASSFTGGGNEQFF
TRBV11-2	TRBJ2-7	CASRSLAGEDYEQYF
TRBV3-1/TRBV3-2	TRBJ1-2	CASSQGEEARSYTF
TRBV10-2	TRBJ1-5	CASSEPTGRYNQPQHF
TRBV5-1	TRBJ2-5	CASSLIAGGPSETQYF
TRBV11-2	TRBJ2-7	CASVRQGISEQYF
TRBV7-2	TRBJ2-5	CASSLGQGFQETQYF
TRBV28	TRBJ2-5	CASSLSGTGVRETQYF
TRBV19	TRBJ1-4	CATVSPANEKLFF
TRBV7-9	TRBJ2-1	CASSYRDRGYNEQFF
TRBV5-4	TRBJ2-7	CASSPGAGPTGEQYF